A selection of T cell receptor beta chains follows, all from one sample in a study of CD8 T cells in ankylosing spondylitis. Using its own MiXCR run on the 5' RACE reads, TCRdb lists one record per CDR3 protein. Counted here are 27,000 or so distinct CDR3 sequences, 7.9% occurring once; the ten biggest clones make up around 30%. Sequencing used blood. Receptor source: a male donor with ankylosing spondylitis or in good health (not recorded which). CDR3s include the opening cysteine and the closing phenylalanine or tryptophan. Each record gives: J gene, D gene, V gene, clone size, CDR3 DNA, CDR3 protein. The D gene is left open where the match is weak. Rows may omit the clone size; those that give it use once, few, many or a size class.

TRBJ1-2,-,TRBV28,few,TGTGCCAGCAGTGACCCGGGACACAAATATGGCTACACCTTC,CASSDPGHKYGYTF
TRBJ2-3,-,TRBV29-1,few,TGCAGCGTTGCGGGACTCAACCCAGATACGCAGTATTTT,CSVAGLNPDTQYF
TRBJ1-4,-,TRBV27,-,TGTGCCAGCAGTTTCGGGGGGGCACGTGAAAAACTGTTTTTT,CASSFGGAREKLFF
TRBJ1-1,-,TRBV6-2/TRBV6-3,few,TGTGCCAGCATAAAAAACACTGAAGCTTTCTTT,CASIKNTEAFF
TRBJ2-5,TRBD2,TRBV12-3/TRBV12-4,few,TGTGCCAGCAGTTTGAGCGGGGAAACGGAGACCCAGTACTTC,CASSLSGETETQYF
TRBJ1-1,-,TRBV4-3,-,TGCGCCAGCAGCCAAGACGGAGCTGAAGCTTTCTTT,CASSQDGAEAFF
TRBJ1-1,TRBD1,TRBV9,-,TGTGCCAGCAGCGTGACCGGGACAGGGGGCACTGAAGCTTTCTTT,CASSVTGTGGTEAFF
TRBJ2-3,TRBD1,TRBV4-2,many,TGTGCCAGCAGCCAAGTGGGACAGGTCACAGATACGCAGTATTTT,CASSQVGQVTDTQYF
TRBJ2-5,-,TRBV29-1,-,TGCAGCGTGAGGACAGATCAAGAGACCCAGTACTTC,CSVRTDQETQYF
TRBJ1-1,-,TRBV29-1,few,TGCAGCGGAACAGGGAACACTGAAGCTTTCTTT,CSGTGNTEAFF
TRBJ1-4,-,TRBV20-1,few,TGCAGTGCTAGAGGGTACGGGACTAATGAAAAACTGTTTTTT,CSARGYGTNEKLFF
TRBJ2-5,TRBD2,TRBV20-1,many,TGCAGTGCTAGCCAGCGGGAGGGCCGGGAGACCCAGTACTTC,CSASQREGRETQYF
TRBJ2-1,TRBD2,TRBV10-3,-,TGTGCCATCAGTGTAACGACTAGCGGGAGGGCAGGGTACAATGAGCAGTTCTTC,CAISVTTSGRAGYNEQFF
TRBJ2-2,TRBD1,TRBV7-2,few,TGTGCCAGCAGACCAGCGGGACAGGGCAGCACCGGGGAGCTGTTTTTT,CASRPAGQGSTGELFF
TRBJ2-7,TRBD2,TRBV7-3,few,TGTGCCAGCAGCGCACTAGCGGGAGCGTCCTACGAGCAGTACTTC,CASSALAGASYEQYF
TRBJ1-5,-,TRBV20-1,-,TGCAGTGCCAGGACAGCAAATCAGCCCCAGCATTTT,CSARTANQPQHF
TRBJ2-1,TRBD2,TRBV14,few,TGTGCCAGCAGCCCCCTCGGACTAGCGGTCAATGAGCAGTTCTTC,CASSPLGLAVNEQFF
TRBJ2-1,-,TRBV7-9,few,TGTGCCAGCAGCCCCCTTTCCGGCCCCTACAATGAGCAGTTCTTC,CASSPLSGPYNEQFF
TRBJ2-7,TRBD2,TRBV6-6,-,TGTGCCAGCAGTGAGAAGGGAGGGACTTCTCTCGAGCAGTACTTC,CASSEKGGTSLEQYF
TRBJ2-3,-,TRBV29-1,many,TGCAGCGTTGAACCGCACAGCACAGATACGCAGTATTTT,CSVEPHSTDTQYF
TRBJ2-1,-,TRBV21-1,few,TGTGCCAGCATCGCCGGGACGGGCAGGAATGAGCAGTTCTTC,CASIAGTGRNEQFF
TRBJ2-1,-,TRBV4-3,few,TGCGCCAGCAGCCAAGCGTACGGGGAAAGGCAGTTCTTC,CASSQAYGERQFF
TRBJ2-7,-,TRBV3-1,-,TGTGCCAGCAGCCAACTCGGGACTCGCTACGAGCAGTACTTC,CASSQLGTRYEQYF
TRBJ2-5,-,TRBV20-1,-,TGCAGTGCTAGACATGCGGAGTCGGGGACCCAGTACTTC,CSARHAESGTQYF
TRBJ2-5,-,TRBV5-1,-,TGCGCCAGCAGCTTCGATCGGGGAGGAGAGGCCCAGTACTTC,CASSFDRGGEAQYF
TRBJ2-7,-,TRBV3-1,-,TGTGCCAGCAGCTCCGACCTGGAACCGACCTACGAGCAGTACTTC,CASSSDLEPTYEQYF
TRBJ1-4,-,TRBV4-3,many,TGCGCCAGCAGCCAATCGAGGAGGGTTGAAGAAAAACTGTTTTTT,CASSQSRRVEEKLFF
TRBJ2-4,-,TRBV6-1,many,TGTGCCAGCAGCCAGGGACTGGATCCCCTAGCCAAAAACATTCAGTACTTC,CASSQGLDPLAKNIQYF
TRBJ1-1,-,TRBV27,-,TGTGCCAGCAGGACAGCTGACACTGAAGCTTTCTTT,CASRTADTEAFF